This is a list of T cell receptor beta chains from one sample in a study of T cell repertoires in ileal Crohn's disease. The table came from immunoSEQ multiplex PCR; TCRdb's copy has only in-frame clones and leaves some out. The table lists some 15,000 clones, over 80% of them singletons. Sequenced material: ileal tissue. All receptors derive from an adult with Crohn's disease. Both conserved end residues are part of each CDR3. D genes are given only for firm matches. The size field is filled for only some rows; it gives once, few, many or a size class.

clone_size: NA
j_call: TRBJ2-3
v_call: TRBV7-7
d_call: TRBD2
cdr3_nt: TGTGCCAGCAGCCTCCTAGCGGGAGTGACAGATACGCAGTATTTT
cdr3_aa: CASSLLAGVTDTQYF

clone_size: NA
j_call: TRBJ1-4
v_call: TRBV4-2
d_call: TRBD1
cdr3_nt: TGTGCCAGCAGCCAAGATAGACAGGGGGGAACTAATGAAAAACTGTTTTTT
cdr3_aa: CASSQDRQGGTNEKLFF

clone_size: NA
j_call: TRBJ2-7
v_call: TRBV7-8
d_call: TRBD2
cdr3_nt: TGTGCCAGCAGCTTGGGACTAGCGGGGTTGCAGTACTTC
cdr3_aa: CASSLGLAGLQYF

clone_size: NA
j_call: TRBJ1-2
v_call: TRBV7-9
d_call: NA
cdr3_nt: TGTGCCAGCAGCTTCTCCAGGGGTGGCTACACCTTC
cdr3_aa: CASSFSRGGYTF

clone_size: few
j_call: TRBJ2-3
v_call: TRBV7-8
d_call: TRBD2
cdr3_nt: TGTGCCAGCAGCCCCGCGGGGGGGGCGGTTCGAAATACGCAGTATTTT
cdr3_aa: CASSPAGGAVRNTQYF

clone_size: NA
j_call: TRBJ1-4
v_call: TRBV5-1
d_call: NA
cdr3_nt: TGCGCCAGCAGCCCATCGGAGGTCTTAAATGAAAAACTGTTTTTT
cdr3_aa: CASSPSEVLNEKLFF

clone_size: NA
j_call: TRBJ2-7
v_call: TRBV2
d_call: NA
cdr3_nt: TGTGCCAGCAGTGAAGCGCCGCCGAATAGACGGAGATGGTACGAGCAGTACTTC
cdr3_aa: CASSEAPPNRRRWYEQYF

clone_size: NA
j_call: TRBJ2-6
v_call: TRBV5-8
d_call: TRBD2
cdr3_nt: TGTGCCAGCAGCGCCGGGGGGTGGGGCCCTCCTGGGGCCAACGTCCTGACTTTC
cdr3_aa: CASSAGGWGPPGANVLTF

clone_size: NA
j_call: TRBJ1-1
v_call: TRBV9
d_call: NA
cdr3_nt: TGTGCCAGCAAAATTGAAGCAGGCTATGAAGCTTTCTTT
cdr3_aa: CASKIEAGYEAFF

clone_size: NA
j_call: TRBJ2-3
v_call: TRBV10-3
d_call: TRBD1
cdr3_nt: TGTGCCACCACAGGGGCCATCACAGATACGCAGTATTTT
cdr3_aa: CATTGAITDTQYF

clone_size: NA
j_call: TRBJ2-7
v_call: TRBV9
d_call: TRBD2
cdr3_nt: TGTGCCAGCAGCGTAACTAGCGGTGCTATCTACGAGCAGTACTTC
cdr3_aa: CASSVTSGAIYEQYF

clone_size: NA
j_call: TRBJ1-1
v_call: TRBV19
d_call: NA
cdr3_nt: TGTGCCAGTAGTATGGGGCAGGGAAACACTGAAGCTTTCTTT
cdr3_aa: CASSMGQGNTEAFF

clone_size: NA
j_call: TRBJ2-7
v_call: TRBV7-3
d_call: NA
cdr3_nt: TGTGCCAGCAGCTTAAGTGGTAGCGGAGACGGAGTTCCCTACGAGCAGTACTTC
cdr3_aa: CASSLSGSGDGVPYEQYF

clone_size: NA
j_call: TRBJ2-2
v_call: TRBV19
d_call: NA
cdr3_nt: TGTGCCAGTCGCCCGGGGACCGGGGAGCTGTTTTTT
cdr3_aa: CASRPGTGELFF

clone_size: once
j_call: TRBJ2-7
v_call: TRBV11-2
d_call: NA
cdr3_nt: TGTGCCAGCAGCTCCTCCCCGTCCTACGAGCAGTACTTC
cdr3_aa: CASSSSPSYEQYF

clone_size: once
j_call: TRBJ1-1
v_call: TRBV9
d_call: NA
cdr3_nt: TGTGCCAGCAGCGTAGGTGGCAGGGAGGGCCAAGCTTTCTTT
cdr3_aa: CASSVGGREGQAFF

clone_size: medium-sized
j_call: TRBJ2-7
v_call: TRBV7-9
d_call: NA
cdr3_nt: TGTGCCAGCAGCTCTGGGGCCGGAGCCTCCTACGAGCAGTACTTC
cdr3_aa: CASSSGAGASYEQYF

clone_size: NA
j_call: TRBJ2-7
v_call: TRBV11-2
d_call: TRBD2
cdr3_nt: TGTGCCAGCAGTCCATCCGGGAGGTACGAGCAGTACTTC
cdr3_aa: CASSPSGRYEQYF

clone_size: NA
j_call: TRBJ2-1
v_call: TRBV6-5
d_call: NA
cdr3_nt: TGTGCCAGCAGTCAGCAGCGGGCCTACAATGAGCAGTTCTTC
cdr3_aa: CASSQQRAYNEQFF

clone_size: NA
j_call: TRBJ1-3
v_call: TRBV7-9
d_call: NA
cdr3_nt: TGTGCCAGCAGTATTAACCCCGCCAGGGGAGGAAACACCATATATTTT
cdr3_aa: CASSINPARGGNTIYF

clone_size: NA
j_call: TRBJ1-4
v_call: TRBV15
d_call: TRBD1
cdr3_nt: TGTGCCACCGCCGAGGGACAGGGGAATGAAAAACTGTTTTTT
cdr3_aa: CATAEGQGNEKLFF

clone_size: NA
j_call: TRBJ2-7
v_call: TRBV5-1
d_call: TRBD1
cdr3_nt: TGCGCCAGCAGCTCAGGGACAGGGAGAAACGAGCAGTACTTC
cdr3_aa: CASSSGTGRNEQYF

clone_size: NA
j_call: TRBJ2-1
v_call: TRBV18
d_call: NA
cdr3_nt: TGTGCCAGCTCACCTTCACAGACGAATGAGCAGTTCTTC
cdr3_aa: CASSPSQTNEQFF

clone_size: NA
j_call: TRBJ2-1
v_call: TRBV27
d_call: TRBD2
cdr3_nt: TGTGCCAGCAGTTATAGCGGGAGCACCTACAATGAGCAGTTCTTC
cdr3_aa: CASSYSGSTYNEQFF

clone_size: NA
j_call: TRBJ1-6
v_call: TRBV14
d_call: NA
cdr3_nt: TGTGCCAGCAGCCAAGACCAGGGTTACTCACCCCTCCACTTT
cdr3_aa: CASSQDQGYSPLHF

clone_size: NA
j_call: TRBJ2-2
v_call: TRBV14
d_call: TRBD2
cdr3_nt: TGTGCCAGCAGCCAGCGAGCGGGGGGGCGCACCGGGGAGCTGTTTTTT
cdr3_aa: CASSQRAGGRTGELFF

clone_size: NA
j_call: TRBJ2-7
v_call: TRBV10-3
d_call: NA
cdr3_nt: TGTGCCATCAGTTTACAGGGTTCCGAGCAGTACTTC
cdr3_aa: CAISLQGSEQYF

clone_size: NA
j_call: TRBJ1-2
v_call: TRBV5-1
d_call: TRBD1
cdr3_nt: TGCGCCAGCAGCCCCGGACAGGGTGGCTACACCTTC
cdr3_aa: CASSPGQGGYTF

clone_size: NA
j_call: TRBJ2-5
v_call: TRBV9
d_call: TRBD2
cdr3_nt: TGTGCCAGCAGCCGGGGACTAGCGGGAGTAGAGACCCAGTACTTC
cdr3_aa: CASSRGLAGVETQYF

clone_size: NA
j_call: TRBJ1-5
v_call: TRBV6-1
d_call: NA
cdr3_nt: TGTGCCAGCAGAATATCACAGGGCAATCAGCCCCAGCATTTT
cdr3_aa: CASRISQGNQPQHF

clone_size: NA
j_call: TRBJ1-3
v_call: TRBV2
d_call: NA
cdr3_nt: TGTGCCAGCAGACCGTGGAGCGACACCATATATTTT
cdr3_aa: CASRPWSDTIYF

clone_size: NA
j_call: TRBJ2-1
v_call: TRBV7-3
d_call: NA
cdr3_nt: TGTGCCAGCAGCTTAGGAGGGGGGGCCATCAATGAGCAGTTCTTC
cdr3_aa: CASSLGGGAINEQFF

clone_size: NA
j_call: TRBJ2-6
v_call: TRBV5-1
d_call: NA
cdr3_nt: TGCGCCAGCAGGGGGGCTGCTGGGGCCAACGTCCTGACTTTC
cdr3_aa: CASRGAAGANVLTF

clone_size: NA
j_call: TRBJ2-5
v_call: TRBV7-8
d_call: TRBD2
cdr3_nt: TGTGCCAGCAGCTTAGCCGGCCTAGCGGCCCTGGGGGAGACCCAGTACTTC
cdr3_aa: CASSLAGLAALGETQYF

clone_size: NA
j_call: TRBJ2-1
v_call: TRBV29-1
d_call: TRBD1
cdr3_nt: TGCAGCGTTGAAGGGCTAGAGGACAGGGGTTTGAATGAGCAGTTCTTC
cdr3_aa: CSVEGLEDRGLNEQFF

clone_size: once
j_call: TRBJ2-7
v_call: TRBV10-3
d_call: NA
cdr3_nt: TGTGCCATCAGTGATCCCGCGACTAAAAGGGACGAGCAGTACTTC
cdr3_aa: CAISDPATKRDEQYF

clone_size: NA
j_call: TRBJ1-1
v_call: TRBV2
d_call: NA
cdr3_nt: TGTGCCAGCATCCCCCAGGGTACCACTGAAGCTTTCTTT
cdr3_aa: CASIPQGTTEAFF

clone_size: NA
j_call: TRBJ1-5
v_call: TRBV5-8
d_call: NA
cdr3_nt: TGTGCCAGCAGCCTAACGGGCGGGGGAGGAAATCAGCCCCAGCATTTT
cdr3_aa: CASSLTGGGGNQPQHF

clone_size: NA
j_call: TRBJ2-4
v_call: TRBV27
d_call: NA
cdr3_nt: TGTGCCAGCAGTTCCTCGGGATCGTGGAACATTCAGTACTTC
cdr3_aa: CASSSSGSWNIQYF

clone_size: NA
j_call: TRBJ2-5
v_call: TRBV2
d_call: NA
cdr3_nt: TGTGCCAGCAGTGAACTAGCGTGGGAGACCCAGTACTTC
cdr3_aa: CASSELAWETQYF

clone_size: NA
j_call: TRBJ2-1
v_call: TRBV27
d_call: TRBD2
cdr3_nt: TGTGCCAGCAGTTTGAGGAGTACTAGCGGGAGTGTTGAGCAGTTCTTC
cdr3_aa: CASSLRSTSGSVEQFF

clone_size: NA
j_call: TRBJ2-3
v_call: TRBV5-1
d_call: TRBD2
cdr3_nt: TGCGCCAGCAGCATGGAAGCGGGGGCCCCTACGCAGTATTTT
cdr3_aa: CASSMEAGAPTQYF

clone_size: NA
j_call: TRBJ2-1
v_call: TRBV30
d_call: NA
cdr3_nt: TGTGCCTGGAGTGCCTATGAGCAGTTCTTC
cdr3_aa: CAWSAYEQFF

clone_size: NA
j_call: TRBJ2-1
v_call: TRBV5-1
d_call: TRBD2
cdr3_nt: TGCGCCAGCTCGGGGGGGAATGAGCAGTTCTTC
cdr3_aa: CASSGGNEQFF

clone_size: NA
j_call: TRBJ2-7
v_call: TRBV28
d_call: TRBD2
cdr3_nt: TGTGCCAGCAGCGGACTAGCGGGAGAGGGGGGTACCTACGAGCAGTACTTC
cdr3_aa: CASSGLAGEGGTYEQYF

clone_size: NA
j_call: TRBJ1-2
v_call: TRBV11-2
d_call: NA
cdr3_nt: TGTGCCAGCAGCAAGGCGGGGCCGGGAGGCTACACCTTC
cdr3_aa: CASSKAGPGGYTF

clone_size: once
j_call: TRBJ1-6
v_call: TRBV19
d_call: NA
cdr3_nt: TGTGCCAGTAGTTCTGCATCTAGCTCCTATAATTCACCCCTCCACTTT
cdr3_aa: CASSSASSSYNSPLHF

clone_size: NA
j_call: TRBJ2-7
v_call: TRBV10-2
d_call: NA
cdr3_nt: TGCGCCACCCGGGATAGCGGTGCCTACGAGCAGTACTTC
cdr3_aa: CATRDSGAYEQYF

clone_size: NA
j_call: TRBJ1-4
v_call: TRBV7-9
d_call: NA
cdr3_nt: TGTGCCAGCAGCTTTCCCCAGACAACTAATGAAAAACTGTTTTTT
cdr3_aa: CASSFPQTTNEKLFF

clone_size: NA
j_call: TRBJ1-2
v_call: TRBV6-5
d_call: TRBD1
cdr3_nt: TGTGCCAGCAGTTCCTACAGGGGGGAGGGCTACACCTTC
cdr3_aa: CASSSYRGEGYTF

clone_size: NA
j_call: TRBJ2-7
v_call: TRBV6-1
d_call: NA
cdr3_nt: TGTGCCAGCAGTGAAGTTAATAGCGGAGCCCTCTACGAGCAGTACTTC
cdr3_aa: CASSEVNSGALYEQYF

clone_size: NA
j_call: TRBJ2-4
v_call: TRBV5-6
d_call: TRBD2
cdr3_nt: TGTGCCAGCAGCAAGGGTCCGGGGGGAGGAAACATTCAGTACTTC
cdr3_aa: CASSKGPGGGNIQYF

clone_size: NA
j_call: TRBJ2-1
v_call: TRBV4-2
d_call: TRBD2
cdr3_nt: TGTGCCAGCAGCCAAGATCATGCGGGAGGCTTTCGGACCCAGCAGTTCTTC
cdr3_aa: CASSQDHAGGFRTQQFF

clone_size: NA
j_call: TRBJ2-2
v_call: TRBV5-6
d_call: NA
cdr3_nt: TGTGCCAGCAGCCCTGCCCGGGACTCCCGAGACACCGGGGAGCTGTTTTTT
cdr3_aa: CASSPARDSRDTGELFF